A selection of T cell receptor beta chains follows, all from one sample in a study of blood T cell repertoires in COVID-19. The table came from immunoSEQ multiplex PCR; TCRdb's copy has only in-frame clones and leaves some out. The repertoire holds about half a million clones, with nearly 90% as singletons. Material: peripheral blood. The receptors derive from a man aged 18-30 years with COVID-19, enrolled during active disease. Both conserved end residues are part of each CDR3. Fields, in order: J gene, D gene, clone size, V gene, CDR3 DNA, CDR3 protein. The D gene is left open where the match is weak. Clone size appears in some rows only: once, few, many, or a class for an expanded clone.

J: TRBJ2-7
D: .
size: .
V: TRBV25-1
DNA: TGTGCCAGCTCAGGGTTAACCTACGAGCAGTACTTC
CDR3: CASSGLTYEQYF

J: TRBJ1-1
D: .
size: once
V: TRBV6-5
DNA: TGTGCCAGCAGTTACTCGGGACACGGGAACACTGAAGCTTTCTTT
CDR3: CASSYSGHGNTEAFF

J: TRBJ2-7
D: TRBD2
size: .
V: TRBV10-3
DNA: TGTGCCATCAGTGAAGCGTCGGGGGGAAGGATTCAATTTGGCTACGAGCAGTACTTC
CDR3: CAISEASGGRIQFGYEQYF

J: TRBJ2-1
D: .
size: .
V: TRBV7-9
DNA: TGTGCCAGCAGCCAGGGGCCCGGCTCCCCGGTGTACAATGAGCAGTTCTTC
CDR3: CASSQGPGSPVYNEQFF

J: TRBJ2-7
D: .
size: once
V: TRBV6-1
DNA: TGTGCCAGCAGTGAGATACGACAAGACTACGAGCAGTACTTC
CDR3: CASSEIRQDYEQYF

J: TRBJ2-2
D: .
size: .
V: TRBV3-1/TRBV3-2
DNA: TGTGCCAGCAGCCGAGGTACCGGGGAGCTGTTTTTT
CDR3: CASSRGTGELFF

J: TRBJ1-6
D: .
size: .
V: TRBV28
DNA: TGTGCCAGCAGCTCCGGTGCCGTAGATAGTTCACCCCTCCACTTT
CDR3: CASSSGAVDSSPLHF

J: TRBJ2-7
D: TRBD2
size: .
V: TRBV19
DNA: TGTGCCAGTAGTAGGGGGGGACTAGCGGGAGCCTACGAGCAGTACTTC
CDR3: CASSRGGLAGAYEQYF

J: TRBJ1-5
D: TRBD1
size: .
V: TRBV10-2
DNA: TGCGCCAGCAGCACAGGGGAGGCTCAGCCCCAGCATTTT
CDR3: CASSTGEAQPQHF

J: TRBJ2-2
D: .
size: .
V: TRBV2
DNA: TGTGCCAGCAGCCCCCGGGACACTACCGGGGAGCTGTTTTTT
CDR3: CASSPRDTTGELFF

J: TRBJ2-2
D: .
size: .
V: TRBV5-1
DNA: TGCGCCAGCGAGGCCATCCCCGACACCGGGGAGCTGTTTTTT
CDR3: CASEAIPDTGELFF

J: TRBJ2-3
D: TRBD2
size: .
V: TRBV11-3
DNA: TGTGCCAGCAGCTTAGGTTCACTAGCGGCAGATACGCAGTATTTT
CDR3: CASSLGSLAADTQYF

J: TRBJ2-5
D: .
size: .
V: TRBV10-3
DNA: TGTGCCATCAGTGAGTCGGGCATACAGGTACAAGAGACCCAGTACTTC
CDR3: CAISESGIQVQETQYF

J: TRBJ2-1
D: .
size: .
V: TRBV5-4
DNA: TGTGCCAGCAGCTTGGTCGGTGAGCAGTTCTTC
CDR3: CASSLVGEQFF

J: TRBJ1-3
D: .
size: .
V: TRBV6-5
DNA: TGTGCCAGCAGCCCAACAGGACAAAACACCATATATTTT
CDR3: CASSPTGQNTIYF

J: TRBJ2-5
D: .
size: .
V: TRBV7-8
DNA: TGTGCCAGCAGCAGGTTTGGCGAGGAGGGATGGGAAGAGACCCAGTACTTC
CDR3: CASSRFGEEGWEETQYF

J: TRBJ2-3
D: TRBD2
size: .
V: TRBV2
DNA: TGTGCCAGCATCGGGACTAGCGGGATAAGTACAGATACGCAGTATTTT
CDR3: CASIGTSGISTDTQYF

J: TRBJ2-2
D: TRBD2
size: .
V: TRBV5-4
DNA: TGTGCCAGCACTAGCGGGGGGTTCTCGTCGGGCACCGGGGAGCTGTTTTTT
CDR3: CASTSGGFSSGTGELFF

J: TRBJ1-1
D: .
size: .
V: TRBV2
DNA: TGTGCCGGTACAGAAAACACTGAAGCTTTCTTT
CDR3: CAGTENTEAFF

J: TRBJ2-3
D: .
size: .
V: TRBV15
DNA: TGTGCCACCAGCGGCTCAGGGATCACAGATACGCAGTATTTT
CDR3: CATSGSGITDTQYF

J: TRBJ2-3
D: TRBD1
size: .
V: TRBV4-1
DNA: TGCGCCAGCAGCCGACAGGGGACGCAGAGCACAGATACGCAGTATTTT
CDR3: CASSRQGTQSTDTQYF

J: TRBJ1-2
D: .
size: .
V: TRBV6-5
DNA: TGTGCCAGCAGTTACAGGTGGCTTTCGGGGTTGGCTGGCTACACCTTC
CDR3: CASSYRWLSGLAGYTF

J: TRBJ2-7
D: TRBD2
size: .
V: TRBV7-3
DNA: TGTGCCAGCAGCCCGACTAGCGGAACCTACGAGCAGTACTTC
CDR3: CASSPTSGTYEQYF

J: TRBJ2-7
D: .
size: .
V: TRBV6-5
DNA: TGTGCCAGCAGCTTTTCGACCAGGGGTAGAGAGCAGTACTTC
CDR3: CASSFSTRGREQYF

J: TRBJ1-2
D: TRBD1
size: .
V: TRBV6-5
DNA: TGTGCCAGCAGTCTTGACAGGGGTTCTTATGGCTACACCTTC
CDR3: CASSLDRGSYGYTF

J: TRBJ1-2
D: TRBD1
size: .
V: TRBV5-6
DNA: TGTGCCAGCAGCTTTCGGACAGGCGGCTATGGCTACACCTTC
CDR3: CASSFRTGGYGYTF

J: TRBJ1-2
D: TRBD1
size: .
V: TRBV12-3/TRBV12-4
DNA: TGTGCCAGCAGCAGGCAGGGGGCGAACGGCTACACCTTC
CDR3: CASSRQGANGYTF

J: TRBJ2-1
D: TRBD2
size: .
V: TRBV5-1
DNA: TGCGCCAGCAGCTTGGATTCCACTGGGACTAGCAGATACAATGAGCAGTTCTTC
CDR3: CASSLDSTGTSRYNEQFF

J: TRBJ2-3
D: .
size: .
V: TRBV7-3
DNA: TGTGCCAGCCGGCCTAGCGGCACAGATACGCAGTATTTT
CDR3: CASRPSGTDTQYF

J: TRBJ2-2
D: TRBD1
size: .
V: TRBV11-3
DNA: TGTGCCAGCAGCTTGACAGGGGGCGGGGAGCTGTTTTTT
CDR3: CASSLTGGGELFF

J: TRBJ2-1
D: TRBD1
size: .
V: TRBV19
DNA: TGTGCCAGTAGTATGGGACAGCTCAATGAGCAGTTCTTC
CDR3: CASSMGQLNEQFF

J: TRBJ1-5
D: TRBD1
size: .
V: TRBV2
DNA: TGTGCCAGCAGTTACAGAGGGACAGGCTCGGGGCAGCCCCAGCATTTT
CDR3: CASSYRGTGSGQPQHF

J: TRBJ1-2
D: TRBD1
size: .
V: TRBV28
DNA: TGTGCCAGCAGTTTGGACAGGGTAGACGGCTACACCTTC
CDR3: CASSLDRVDGYTF

J: TRBJ2-7
D: .
size: .
V: TRBV13
DNA: TGTGCCAGCAGCTTACCCGCAGCCTACGAGCAGTACTTC
CDR3: CASSLPAAYEQYF

J: TRBJ1-1
D: .
size: .
V: TRBV19
DNA: TGTGCCAGTAGATTACGGGGGGAGAACACTGAAGCTTTCTTT
CDR3: CASRLRGENTEAFF

J: TRBJ1-1
D: TRBD1
size: .
V: TRBV6-5
DNA: TGTGCCAGCATTACATACAGGGGGCCGAAGACTGAAGCTTTCTTT
CDR3: CASITYRGPKTEAFF

J: TRBJ2-4
D: .
size: .
V: TRBV5-1
DNA: TGCGCCAGCAGCTTGGGACCGCAGCGGAAGATAGCCAAAAACATTCAGTACTTC
CDR3: CASSLGPQRKIAKNIQYF

J: TRBJ2-5
D: TRBD2
size: .
V: TRBV5-1
DNA: TGCGCCAGCAGCTTGGAGAGGGAGGGGACCCAGTACTTC
CDR3: CASSLEREGTQYF

J: TRBJ2-1
D: .
size: .
V: TRBV3-1/TRBV3-2
DNA: TGTGCCAGCAGTCCGGGGCGGGGCGTCGGAAATGAGCAGTTCTTC
CDR3: CASSPGRGVGNEQFF

J: TRBJ1-1
D: .
size: .
V: TRBV6-5
DNA: TGTGCCAGCAGATACGGGGACATGAACACTGAAGCTTTCTTT
CDR3: CASRYGDMNTEAFF

J: TRBJ1-3
D: .
size: .
V: TRBV5-1
DNA: TGCGCCAGCAGCTCCGCTTTGGGGGGGGAGACCTCTGGAAACACCATATATTTT
CDR3: CASSSALGGETSGNTIYF

J: TRBJ2-1
D: .
size: once
V: TRBV3-1/TRBV3-2
DNA: TGTGCCAGCAGCCAACCAAACACGAATGAGCAGTTCTTC
CDR3: CASSQPNTNEQFF

J: TRBJ2-2
D: TRBD2
size: .
V: TRBV7-6
DNA: TGTGCCAGCAGCTTCCGTCCCCAGGGAGGGTGGTCCGGGGAGCTGTTTTTT
CDR3: CASSFRPQGGWSGELFF

J: TRBJ1-2
D: TRBD1
size: .
V: TRBV12-3/TRBV12-4
DNA: TGTGCCAGCAGCGTACAGGGGGCGGCGGGCTACACCTTC
CDR3: CASSVQGAAGYTF

J: TRBJ2-2
D: .
size: .
V: TRBV4-2
DNA: TGTGCCAGCAGCCAAGAAGGATTAGGGGCGGTCGGGGAGCTGTTTTTT
CDR3: CASSQEGLGAVGELFF

J: TRBJ1-6
D: .
size: .
V: TRBV5-6
DNA: TGTGCCAGCAGCTTGTTCGTGGGACTCCATAATTCACCCCTCCACTTT
CDR3: CASSLFVGLHNSPLHF

J: TRBJ1-1
D: TRBD1
size: .
V: TRBV4-1
DNA: TGCGCCAGCAGCCCAGGGGGGACTGAAGCTTTCTTT
CDR3: CASSPGGTEAFF

J: TRBJ1-4
D: TRBD1
size: .
V: TRBV6-6
DNA: TGTGCCAGCAGTACTGGACAGGTTGAAAATGAAAAACTGTTTTTT
CDR3: CASSTGQVENEKLFF

J: TRBJ2-1
D: .
size: once
V: TRBV6-5
DNA: TGTGCCAGCAGTTACTCTACGCGGACTCACAATGAGCAGTTCTTC
CDR3: CASSYSTRTHNEQFF